These T cell receptor beta chains were read from a single sample in a study of blood T cell repertoires in COVID-19. The table came from immunoSEQ multiplex PCR; TCRdb's copy has only in-frame clones and leaves some out. The sample lists some 180,000 clones, 65% to 85% seen once, with roughly a fifth in the top ten. The sample comprised peripheral blood. The receptors derive from a woman aged 70 to 79 who had recovered from COVID-19. Each CDR3 is given with its conserved first and last residue. The D gene is left open where the match is weak.

>TRBV27|TRBJ1-2|12|-
TGTGCCAGCAGTCCCACCACAGGGGGCTACACCTTC
CASSPTTGGYTF
>TRBV5-1|TRBJ1-2|15|-
TGCGCCAGCAGCCCCCCCTTTGGAGGAGACTATGGCTACACCTTC
CASSPPFGGDYGYTF
>TRBV4-2|TRBJ2-1|17|-
TGTGCCAGCAGCCAACCCACCCTAGTCCACCCCTCCAATGAGCAGTTCTTC
CASSQPTLVHPSNEQFF
>TRBV27|TRBJ1-1|16|TRBD1
TGTGCCAGCACCTCGGACAGGGGGCGGATGAACACTGAAGCTTTCTTT
CASTSDRGRMNTEAFF
>TRBV3-1/TRBV3-2|TRBJ1-1|13|-
TGTGCCAGCAGCCAGGGCTTGAGCACTGAAGCTTTCTTT
CASSQGLSTEAFF
>TRBV2|TRBJ1-5|13|-
TGTGCCAGCAGTGACAGGGAGGCCCAGCCCCAGCATTTT
CASSDREAQPQHF
>TRBV7-2|TRBJ2-3|17|TRBD2
TGTGCCAGCAGCTGGACTAGCGGGAGGGCGGTGACAGATACGCAGTATTTT
CASSWTSGRAVTDTQYF
>TRBV5-1|TRBJ2-6|16|-
TGCGCCAGCAGCTTGGCGGGGAAGGCGGGGGCCAACGTCCTGACTTTC
CASSLAGKAGANVLTF
>TRBV6-5|TRBJ1-1|14|TRBD1
TGTGCCAGCAGCCCCCATAACGACAGGGGCGAAGCTTTCTTT
CASSPHNDRGEAFF
>TRBV10-1|TRBJ2-7|13|-
TGCGCCAGCAGTCACCCGGGCTCCTACGAGCAGTACTTC
CASSHPGSYEQYF
>TRBV6-2/TRBV6-3|TRBJ2-7|16|TRBD1
TGTGCCAGCAGTTACTCCCACCCGGGACAGAGATACGAGCAGTACTTC
CASSYSHPGQRYEQYF